Presented here are 14 T cell receptor beta chains from one specimen sequenced in a study of cytotoxic CD8 clonotypes in ibrutinib-treated CLL. Using immunoSEQ multiplex PCR, the repertoire was profiled, and TCRdb retains in-frame clones only, with some absent. Here the sample spans more than 200,000 clones, 60% to 80% being singletons. This sample comprised PBMCs, obtained after 12 months of ibrutinib treatment. These receptors were taken from a human donor with chronic lymphocytic leukemia.

This clone was seen only a few times. The chain links TRBV2 to TRBJ2-5; 9 bases align to TRBD1. The germline V gene has CDR1 SNHLY and CDR2 FYNNEI. The CDR3 has 14 amino acids. The V gene end was trimmed by 4 bases and the J gene end by 7 bases; junction bases not matched to a gene: 7. DNA for the CDR3: TGTGCCAGCAGTGTTGAACAGGGGGCCCGGACCCAGTACTTC. Its translation: CASSVEQGARTQYF. The full variable domain, rest sourced from reference TRBV2 and TRBJ2-5, is EPEVTQTPSHQVTQMGQEVILRCVPISNHLYFYWYRQILGQKVEFLVSFYNNEISEKSEIFDDQFSVERPDGSNFTLKIRSTKLEDSAMYFCASSVEQGARTQYFGPGTRLLVL.

The J gene is TRBJ2-6, the V gene TRBV25-1, with a tentative D call TRBD2 (6 bases). Trimming pared 1 base from V and 0 bases from J, leaving 7 bases between. Germline CDR1 reads MGHDK; CDR2 reads SYGVNS. The CDR3 contains 16 residues. The CDR3 DNA is TGTGCCAGCAGTGAATTGGACTACTCTGGGGCCAACGTCCTGACTTTC. Its protein is CASSELDYSGANVLTF. The whole variable domain, remainder taken from reference TRBV25-1 and TRBJ2-6, is EADIYQTPRYLVIGTGKKITLECSQTMGHDKMYWYQQDPGMELHLIHYSYGVNSTEKGDLSSESTVSRIRTEHFPLTLESARPSHTSQYLCASSELDYSGANVLTFGAGSRLTVL.

The chain combines TRBV30 with TRBJ1-3, with 8 nucleotides matching TRBD1. The CDR3 extends over 14 amino acids. J was trimmed by 0 bases and V by 5 bases; bases with no gene match: 3. The germline V gene has CDR1 GTSNPN and CDR2 SVGIG (reference sequence). CDR3 in DNA: TGTGCCTGGGACAGGGGTCGCTCTGGAAACACCATATATTTT. This translates into CAWDRGRSGNTIYF.

The CDR3 region is CASSLRGTPRSNQPQHF. CDR3 DNA: TGTGCCAGCAGTTTAAGGGGAACACCTCGAAGCAATCAGCCCCAGCATTTT. This chain links TRBV27 with TRBJ1-5; TRBD1 is a possible D gene (5 bases). CDR1 and CDR2 from the germline V gene are MNHEY and SMNVEV (reference sequence). Trimming removed 2 bases from V and 1 base from J, with 15 bases in between. The CDR3 has 17 amino acids.

The chain has TRBV6-6 and TRBJ1-4; maybe TRBD1 (5 bases). V was pared by 6 bases and J by 4 bases, with 15 bases between. The germline V gene encodes CDR1 MNHNY and CDR2 SVGAGI (reference sequence). This CDR3 comprises 15 residues. This CDR3 is CASRGEGKGNEKLFF. As DNA, the CDR3 is TGTGCCAGCAGGGGGGAGGGTAAGGGTAATGAAAAACTGTTTTTT.

DNA for the CDR3: TGTGCCAGCATCATCGACAGGGGGCGAGAAGCTTTCTTT. This sequence encodes CASIIDRGREAFF. The chain links TRBV28 to TRBJ1-1; TRBD1 matches 10 bases. CDR1 and CDR2 from the germline V gene are MDHEN and SYDVKM. J was trimmed by 8 bases and V by 7 bases; bases with no gene match: 7. The CDR3 is 13 residues long. The full variable domain, completed using reference TRBV28 and TRBJ1-1, is DVKVTQSSRYLVKRTGEKVFLECVQDMDHENMFWYRQDPGLGLRLIYFSYDVKMKEKGDIPEGYSVSREKKERFSLILESASTNQTSMYLCASIIDRGREAFFGQGTRLTVV.

This clone was found a few times. The J gene is TRBJ2-3, the V gene TRBV6-1, with D possibly being TRBD2 (6 bases). Germline V CDR1 and CDR2: MNHNS, SASEGT. The CDR3 spans 14 residues. V lost 6 bases and J 2 bases, leaving 12 bases between the germline ends. CDR3 region: CASRYWGVTDTQYF. DNA of the CDR3: TGTGCCAGCAGATATTGGGGGGTCACAGATACGCAGTATTTT.

V and J are TRBV27 and TRBJ2-3, with D uncertain. There are 15 residues in the CDR3. Germline V lookup: CDR1 MNHEY, CDR2 SMNVEV (reference sequence). The V gene lost 6 bases and the J gene lost 2 bases, with 15 bases spanning the gap. CDR3 region: CASSFRPTSTDTQYF. CDR3 nucleotides: TGTGCCAGCAGCTTCCGACCGACTTCCACAGATACGCAGTATTTT.

This clone was detected only a few times. The V gene is TRBV5-1, the J gene TRBJ2-5; no clear D. The germline gives CDR1 SGHRS, CDR2 YFSETQ. V was pared by 8 bases and J by 2 bases, with 19 bases between. CDR3 length equals 15 residues. The CDR3, as DNA: TGCGCCAGTTTTTTAGGGCCCTTTGGGCAAGAGACCCAGTACTTC. Translated, it gives CASFLGPFGQETQYF.

The chain is built from TRBV5-1 and TRBJ2-1; no definite D call. CDR1 and CDR2 from the germline V gene are SGHRS and YFSETQ. With 0 bases removed from V and 4 bases from J, the gap between germline ends came to 8 bases. CDR3 length equals 14 residues. The CDR3 DNA reads TGCGCCAGCAGCTTGGAACAGACATACAATGAGCAGTTCTTC. Residues: CASSLEQTYNEQFF.

V usage is TRBV30 and J usage is TRBJ2-2, with D perhaps matching TRBD1 or TRBD2 (5 bases each). The CDR3 totals 17 residues. Trimming shortened V by 4 bases and J by 2 bases, and 20 bases separated the two germline ends. Germline assignment: CDR1 GTSNPN and CDR2 SVGIG (reference sequence). CDR3 region: CAWKNVPGRPNTGELFF. CDR3 coding DNA: TGTGCCTGGAAGAACGTTCCGGGACGGCCTAACACCGGGGAGCTGTTTTTT.

To note about this clone: A junction end diverges from the germline sequence, so it may reflect a read error. V and J are TRBV7-7 and TRBJ2-5, with D perhaps being TRBD1 or TRBD2 (5 bases each). Germline V gene lookup returns CDR1 SSHAT and CDR2 FNYEAQ (reference sequence). CDR3 length: 13 amino acids. The CDR3 region has the DNA TGTGCTAGCAGCTTGAGGGGAGAAGAGACCCAGTACTTC. Protein sequence: CASSLRGEETQYF.

This clone has more than one count but fewer than ten. The chain uses TRBV28 and TRBJ2-1, with TRBD1 as a possible D gene (10 bases). V lost 5 bases and J 3 bases, leaving 32 bases between the germline ends. The CDR3 length is 21 residues. The germline V gene has CDR1 MDHEN and CDR2 SYDVKM. The CDR3 bases are TGTGCCAGCAGTACTACTTGGACAGGGGGGGTAGCGGGAGCCCTCTACAATGAGCAGTTCTTC. Protein product: CASSTTWTGGVAGALYNEQFF.

Only a few counts were recorded for this clone. The V gene is TRBV7-9, the J gene TRBJ1-2; D unresolved. Germline assignment: CDR1 SEHNR and CDR2 FQNEAQ (reference sequence). The ends were cut back, 0 bases at V and 4 bases at J, with 6 bases in the middle. This CDR3 spans 13 amino acids. This CDR3 reads CASSLANPYGYTF. The CDR3 DNA follows: TGTGCCAGCAGCTTAGCCAATCCCTATGGCTACACCTTC.